This passage covers 22 T cell receptor beta chains from one sample sequenced in a study of spatial heterogeneity in lung cancer. General observations from the study: Tumor mutation count correlated with how many alpha and beta TCRs expanded intratumorally.

TCRdb re-derived calls from the 5' RACE reads in MiXCR, one entry per CDR3 protein. The repertoire consists of 9,500 or so distinct CDR3 sequences, with roughly an eighth occurring once and the leading ten covering about 11%. Antigen specificity for these receptors is unknown. Time point specified: sample taken at primary tumor resection. The source was lung tumor tissue, collected at surgery. The receptors stem from a male donor with early-stage non-small cell lung cancer.

In its sample, this clonotype is medium-sized (0.01 to 0.1%). A library made for alpha chains picked up this beta chain off target, so its size means little. The rearrangement links TRBV2 to TRBJ2-4; TRBD1 agrees at 9 bases. Germline V CDR1 and CDR2: SNHLY, FYNNEI. The CDR3 length is 17 residues. Unmatched junction bases numbered 9, after V lost 6 bases and J lost 0 bases. CDR3 loop: CASRTGTGKIAKNIQYF. In nucleotides, the CDR3 is TGTGCCAGCAGAACCGGGACAGGGAAAATAGCCAAAAACATTCAGTACTTC.

The sample holds many counts of this clonotype. A library made for alpha chains picked up this beta chain off target, so its size means little. V is TRBV7-2 and J is TRBJ2-7, with no clear D. Trimming shortened V by 1 base and J by 4 bases, and 8 bases separated the two germline ends. This CDR3 has 13 residues. CDR1 and CDR2 (germline): SGHTA, FQGNSA. DNA for the CDR3: TGTGCCAGCAGCTTAGACGCAAGGTACGAGCAGTACTTC. Translating gives CASSLDARYEQYF.

This clonotype was counted at least ten times. With the library built for alpha chains, this beta chain is off target and its frequency is not meaningful. The CDR3, as DNA: TGTGCCAGCAGCCCCAATCCGGATAACACCGGGGAGCTGTTTTTT. Protein product: CASSPNPDNTGELFF. This chain joins TRBV7-3 and TRBJ2-2, with D hard to call. Per germline, CDR1 SGHTA and CDR2 FQGTGA. Trimming took 5 bases from V and 2 from J, leaving 12 bases between them. The CDR3 totals 15 residues.

Of note for this clonotype: This beta chain lies outside the target of a library built for alpha chains; its clone size means little. The rearrangement uses TRBV6-2 or TRBV6-3 and TRBJ2-7; D is unclear. The V end was cut by 0 bases, the J end by 5 bases, with 17 bases between. CDR3 length equals 16 residues. Germline CDR1 and CDR2: MNHEY and SVGEGT. CDR3 protein: CASSYSIIGRPDEQYV. Written as DNA, the CDR3 is TGTGCCAGCAGTTACTCGATCATAGGACGCCCGGACGAGCAGTACGTC.

By frequency in the sample, this clonotype is medium-sized. A library made for alpha chains picked up this beta chain off target, so its size means little. The chain is built from TRBV20-1 and TRBJ2-5; TRBD2 agrees at 7 bases. Per the germline V gene, CDR1 is DFQATT and CDR2 is SNEGSKA (reference sequence). The CDR3 has 14 amino acids. V trimming: 0 bases; J trimming: 5 bases; junction bases outside the gene matches: 6. The DNA of the CDR3 is TGCAGTGCTAGAGATCGCGGGGGTGGGGAGACCCAGTACTTC. Translated, it gives CSARDRGGGETQYF.

Concerning this clonotype itself: For a library built for alpha chains, this beta chain is a stray read; little rests on its size. J is TRBJ1-6 and V is TRBV25-1; no definite D call. The CDR3 runs 18 residues. Germline CDR1 and CDR2: MGHDK and SYGVNS. Trimming removed 2 bases at V and 5 bases at J, with 19 bases between. The CDR3 sequence is CASSEKGIVEKHNSPLHF. CDR3 in DNA: TGTGCCAGCAGTGAAAAGGGTATTGTGGAGAAGCATAATTCACCCCTCCACTTT.

This clonotype was counted at least ten times. The library was built for alpha chains, so this beta chain is an off-target read and its size means little. The chain employs TRBV5-1 and TRBJ2-7; the match to TRBD2 covers 11 bases. The V segment lost 7 bases and the J segment 2 bases; nucleotides outside the gene matches: 5. The length of the CDR3 is 14 residues. Germline CDR1 is SGHRS and CDR2 is YFSETQ. CDR3: CASRVLAGAYEQYF. The CDR3 coding sequence is TGCGCCAGCCGGGTACTAGCGGGAGCCTACGAGCAGTACTTC.

Ten or more counts support this clonotype. The library was built for alpha chains, so this beta chain is an off-target read and its size means little. The CDR3 reads CASSRGGALFSSGNTIYF. The CDR3 DNA sequence: TGTGCCAGCAGCCGAGGGGGGGCGTTATTCTCCTCTGGAAACACCATATATTTT. The chain carries TRBV6-5 and TRBJ1-3, with D tentatively TRBD1 (6 bases). Germline CDR1 MNHEY, CDR2 SVGAGI. This CDR3 region has 18 residues. With 6 bases removed from V and 0 bases from J, the gap between germline ends came to 21 bases.

Within the sample, this clonotype is large. This beta chain is a stray read from a library made for alpha chains; its abundance is not meaningful. The J gene is TRBJ1-4, the V gene TRBV4-1; 9 bases line up with TRBD1. After removal of 4 bases from V and 7 bases from J, the junction contained 1 base not matched to a gene. CDR1 is MGHRA and CDR2 is YSYEKL in the germline V gene. The CDR3 spans 13 residues. The CDR3 sequence: CASSPGQGEKLFF. CDR3 DNA: TGCGCCAGCAGCCCGGGACAGGGTGAAAAACTGTTTTTT.

This clonotype is labeled medium-sized. For a library built for alpha chains, this beta chain is a stray read; little rests on its size. The V call is TRBV27, the J call TRBJ2-7, with D tentatively TRBD2 (5 bases). V gave up 5 bases and J gave up 6 bases, with 14 bases separating them. The CDR3 is made up of 13 amino acids. Germline V gene lookup returns CDR1 MNHEY and CDR2 SMNVEV (reference sequence). The CDR3 sequence is CASSVSGLFEQYF. The CDR3 nucleotides read TGTGCCAGCAGTGTTTCGGGATTATTCGAGCAGTACTTC.

Ten or more counts support this clonotype. This beta chain is a stray read from a library made for alpha chains; its abundance is not meaningful. The V gene is TRBV2, the J gene TRBJ2-3; the match to TRBD2 covers 12 bases. J gave up 8 bases and V 9 bases, and 6 bases lay outside the gene matches. The V gene's germline CDR1 is SNHLY and CDR2 FYNNEI. The CDR3 runs to 13 residues. CDR3 protein: CASLAGGIGTQYF. For the CDR3, the DNA is TGTGCCAGTCTAGCGGGAGGGATCGGTACGCAGTATTTT.

This clonotype has ten or more counts. This beta chain came through as a stray read in a library set up for alpha chains, and its size says little. The V call is TRBV4-1, the J call TRBJ2-1, with 7 nucleotides matching TRBD2. V shed 3 bases, J shed 2 bases, and the junction held 7 bases outside the gene matches. Per the germline V gene, CDR1 is MGHRA and CDR2 is YSYEKL. CDR3 length: 16 amino acids. For the CDR3, the DNA is TGCGCCAGCAGCCACAGCCGGGAGGCTACCTACAATGAGCAGTTCTTC. Translation: CASSHSREATYNEQFF.

This clonotype was recorded many times. Being off target in a library aimed at alpha chains, this beta chain has a size of little meaning. The chain has TRBV20-1 and TRBJ2-5; 11 nucleotides align to TRBD2. J gave up 0 bases and V 4 bases, and 7 bases lay outside the gene matches. CDR1 is DFQATT, CDR2 SNEGSKA, per germline (reference sequence). This CDR3 is built from 16 residues. This CDR3 is CSAILAGDLYQETQYF. As DNA, the CDR3 is TGCAGTGCTATACTAGCGGGAGACCTGTACCAAGAGACCCAGTACTTC.

This clonotype was seen many times. This beta chain is off target for a library built for alpha chains, so its abundance means little. The gene calls are TRBV7-2 and TRBJ2-2; no clear D gene. Deletions cut 4 bases from V and 7 bases from J, with 10 bases between. This CDR3 is built from 13 residues. The germline gives CDR1 SGHTA, CDR2 FQGNSA. In DNA form, the CDR3 reads TGTGCCAGCAGCTCGGTACGGAGCGGGGAGCTGTTTTTT. It codes for CASSSVRSGELFF.

Notes on this clonotype: As an off-target read in a library built for alpha chains, this beta chain has a frequency of little significance. The chain links TRBV20-1 to TRBJ2-5, with TRBD1 identical over 7 bases. V trimming: 3 bases; J trimming: 2 bases; junction bases outside the gene matches: 6. The CDR3 contains 14 residues. CDR1 is DFQATT and CDR2 is SNEGSKA in the germline V gene (reference sequence). The CDR3 reads CSASVPGQQETQYF. CDR3 in DNA: TGCAGTGCTAGTGTGCCGGGACAGCAAGAGACCCAGTACTTC.

Sample share makes this clonotype medium-sized. Within a library made for alpha chains, this beta chain is off target, and its count is uninformative. The chain combines TRBV29-1 with TRBJ1-2; unclear D gene. Germline-derived CDR1 and CDR2 are SQVTM and ANQGSEA. V shed 3 bases and J shed 8 bases, with 19 bases lying between them. The CDR3 totals 14 residues. This chain's CDR3 is CSVDTRGGSDGYTF. The CDR3 bases are TGCAGCGTTGACACCCGGGGAGGGAGTGACGGCTACACCTTC.

This clonotype was counted at least ten times. Since it is a stray read in a library aimed at alpha chains, this beta chain has a size that is not meaningful. This chain connects TRBV6-6 to TRBJ1-2, with TRBD1 matching 7 bases. CDR3 length: 15 amino acids. V lost 5 bases, J lost 0 bases, and 6 bases stayed unmatched. Germline V gives CDR1 MNHNY, CDR2 SVGAGI (reference sequence). Here the CDR3 DNA reads TGTGCCAGCAGTGAGGGGGCGCATACTAACTATGGCTACACCTTC. Translation gives CASSEGAHTNYGYTF.

As for this clonotype: This beta chain is an unintended read in a library built for alpha chains; its size means little. V is TRBV3-1 and J is TRBJ1-3; D not certain. Trimming took 4 bases from V and 0 from J, leaving 7 bases between them. The CDR3 runs 14 residues. Per the germline V gene, CDR1 is LGHDT and CDR2 is YNNKEL (reference sequence). Here the CDR3 reads CASSRVSSGNTIYF. The CDR3 DNA follows: TGTGCCAGCAGCCGGGTCTCCTCTGGAAACACCATATATTTT.

This clonotype is termed medium-sized. The library was designed around alpha chains, so this beta chain is a stray read whose abundance carries little weight. The V gene is TRBV29-1, the J gene TRBJ1-5, with D maybe TRBD1 (5 bases). V lost 4 bases to trimming and J lost 1 base, with 8 bases between them. CDR1 and CDR2 (germline): SQVTM, ANQGSEA. This CDR3 spans 13 amino acids. This CDR3 reads CSVGGGSNQPQHF. The CDR3 bases are TGCAGCGTTGGGGGGGGGAGCAATCAGCCCCAGCATTTT.

Notes on this clonotype: In a library made to pick up alpha chains, this beta chain is a stray read with a size that means little. The chain couples TRBV7-9 to TRBJ1-2; D possibly corresponds to TRBD1 (5 bases). V was pared by 5 bases and J by 6 bases, with 19 bases between. From germline, CDR1 is SEHNR and CDR2 FQNEAQ (reference sequence). The CDR3 is 15 amino acids. The DNA for the CDR3 is TGTGCCAGCAGCCGTCCCGGGACTGATGACCATGGCTACACCTTC. Translation gives CASSRPGTDDHGYTF.

This clonotype appeared many times. With the library built for alpha chains, this beta chain is off target and its frequency is not meaningful. The chain has TRBV5-6 and TRBJ2-7, with 8 positions matching TRBD2. The germline gives CDR1 SGHDT, CDR2 YYEEEE. V lost 0 bases, J lost 4 bases, and 9 bases stayed unmatched. The CDR3 loop spans 16 amino acids. In DNA form, the CDR3 reads TGTGCCAGCAGCTTGGTTCTAGCGGGCGCTAATTACGAGCAGTACTTC. Amino acid sequence: CASSLVLAGANYEQYF.

This clonotype was seen ten or more times. This beta chain was picked up by a library intended for alpha chains and is off target, so its count carries little meaning. The J gene is TRBJ1-4, the V gene TRBV2; tentatively, D is TRBD1 (5 bases). Per the germline V gene, CDR1 is SNHLY and CDR2 is FYNNEI. CDR3 length: 12 amino acids. Trimming removed 8 bases from V and 3 bases from J, with 7 bases in between. The CDR3 protein is CASQGANEKLFF. DNA for the CDR3: TGTGCCAGCCAGGGAGCTAATGAAAAACTGTTTTTT. Full variable domain (missing parts from reference TRBV2 and TRBJ1-4): EPEVTQTPSHQVTQMGQEVILRCVPISNHLYFYWYRQILGQKVEFLVSFYNNEISEKSEIFDDQFSVERPDGSNFTLKIRSTKLEDSAMYFCASQGANEKLFFGSGTQLSVL.